Listed below are T cell receptor beta chains from one sample, sequenced in a study of shared clonotypes between healthy human individuals. Repertoires were generated with immunoSEQ multiplex PCR, while TCRdb's copy carries only in-frame clones and drops some. The table has 2 million to 2.5 million clones, more than 90% seen once; the top ten hold 0.13%. The specimen sequenced was naive CD4+ T cells sorted from blood. All receptors come from a man aged 18 to 30 in good health. CDR3s include the opening cysteine and the closing phenylalanine or tryptophan. The order of the fields is D gene, V gene, J gene, clone size, CDR3 protein, CDR3 DNA. The D gene is left open where the match is weak. Size tells how often a clone was seen (once, few, many) or the class of an expanded clone, and some rows leave it out.

d_call: NA
v_call: TRBV20-1
j_call: TRBJ1-1
clone_size: NA
cdr3_aa: CSGRGHTEAFF
cdr3_nt: TGCAGTGGGAGGGGCCACACTGAAGCTTTCTTT

d_call: NA
v_call: TRBV6-5
j_call: TRBJ2-1
clone_size: once
cdr3_aa: CASSPEVTYNEQFF
cdr3_nt: TGTGCCAGCAGCCCCGAAGTAACCTACAATGAGCAGTTCTTC

d_call: NA
v_call: TRBV15
j_call: TRBJ1-5
clone_size: once
cdr3_aa: CATSRVPGLNQPQHF
cdr3_nt: TGTGCCACCAGCAGAGTTCCGGGGCTCAATCAGCCCCAGCATTTT

d_call: NA
v_call: TRBV10-3
j_call: TRBJ2-5
clone_size: NA
cdr3_aa: CAISAGPLAETQYF
cdr3_nt: TGTGCCATCAGTGCCGGCCCTCTGGCGGAGACCCAGTACTTC

d_call: NA
v_call: TRBV5-4
j_call: TRBJ2-7
clone_size: NA
cdr3_aa: CASSLGTPSTYEQYF
cdr3_nt: TGTGCCAGCAGCCTAGGGACACCTTCGACCTACGAGCAGTACTTC

d_call: TRBD1
v_call: TRBV11-2
j_call: TRBJ2-7
clone_size: NA
cdr3_aa: CASRRWDRGAYEQYF
cdr3_nt: TGTGCCAGCAGGCGGTGGGACAGGGGGGCCTACGAGCAGTACTTC

d_call: TRBD1
v_call: TRBV28
j_call: TRBJ1-5
clone_size: NA
cdr3_aa: CASSSGTGFGSNQPQHF
cdr3_nt: TGTGCCAGCAGTTCCGGGACAGGGTTTGGGAGCAATCAGCCCCAGCATTTT

d_call: NA
v_call: TRBV11-1
j_call: TRBJ2-5
clone_size: once
cdr3_aa: CASSLDQGMETQYF
cdr3_nt: TGTGCCAGCAGCTTAGACCAGGGTATGGAGACCCAGTACTTC

d_call: TRBD1
v_call: TRBV19
j_call: TRBJ1-3
clone_size: once
cdr3_aa: CASTTTGNGNTIYF
cdr3_nt: TGTGCCAGTACCACGACAGGGAATGGAAACACCATATATTTT

d_call: NA
v_call: TRBV6-5
j_call: TRBJ2-7
clone_size: NA
cdr3_aa: CASRTDPGEQYF
cdr3_nt: TGTGCCAGCAGGACCGATCCGGGCGAGCAGTACTTC

d_call: TRBD2
v_call: TRBV6-5
j_call: TRBJ2-5
clone_size: NA
cdr3_aa: CASSPGLAGVETQYF
cdr3_nt: TGTGCCAGCAGCCCCGGACTAGCGGGAGTGGAGACCCAGTACTTC

d_call: NA
v_call: TRBV7-3
j_call: TRBJ2-3
clone_size: NA
cdr3_aa: CASSLSGHTDTQYF
cdr3_nt: TGTGCCAGCAGCTTATCCGGACACACAGATACGCAGTATTTT

d_call: NA
v_call: TRBV2
j_call: TRBJ1-5
clone_size: NA
cdr3_aa: CASNYGTEQPQHF
cdr3_nt: TGTGCCAGCAACTACGGAACCGAGCAGCCCCAGCATTTT

d_call: NA
v_call: TRBV5-4
j_call: TRBJ1-6
clone_size: NA
cdr3_aa: CASRAGGSNSPLHF
cdr3_nt: TGTGCCAGCAGGGCCGGGGGGTCTAATTCACCCCTCCACTTT

d_call: TRBD1
v_call: TRBV27
j_call: TRBJ1-6
clone_size: once
cdr3_aa: CASSPTGQGSSPLHF
cdr3_nt: TGTGCCAGCAGTCCCACGGGACAGGGGAGTTCACCCCTCCACTTT

d_call: TRBD1
v_call: TRBV9
j_call: TRBJ1-2
clone_size: NA
cdr3_aa: CASSVRQGAGYGYTF
cdr3_nt: TGTGCCAGCAGCGTCCGACAGGGGGCTGGCTATGGCTACACCTTC

d_call: NA
v_call: TRBV30
j_call: TRBJ2-4
clone_size: NA
cdr3_aa: CAWSEQGGIQYF
cdr3_nt: TGTGCCTGGAGTGAACAGGGAGGCATTCAGTACTTC

d_call: NA
v_call: TRBV4-3
j_call: TRBJ2-4
clone_size: NA
cdr3_aa: CASSQDTRGPIQYF
cdr3_nt: TGCGCCAGCAGCCAAGATACCCGCGGGCCAATTCAGTACTTC

d_call: TRBD1
v_call: TRBV5-5
j_call: TRBJ2-7
clone_size: NA
cdr3_aa: CASSLGQGASYEQYF
cdr3_nt: TGTGCCAGCAGCTTGGGACAGGGGGCGTCTTACGAGCAGTACTTC

d_call: TRBD2
v_call: TRBV19
j_call: TRBJ2-2
clone_size: NA
cdr3_aa: CASSTSAGATNTGELFF
cdr3_nt: TGTGCCAGTAGTACTTCAGCGGGAGCGACGAACACCGGGGAGCTGTTTTTT

d_call: TRBD2
v_call: TRBV27
j_call: TRBJ2-7
clone_size: NA
cdr3_aa: CASSLSAGESYEQYF
cdr3_nt: TGTGCCAGCAGTTTATCGGCGGGAGAGTCCTACGAGCAGTACTTC

d_call: NA
v_call: TRBV5-1
j_call: TRBJ1-1
clone_size: once
cdr3_aa: CASSRAGTQNTEAFF
cdr3_nt: TGCGCCAGCAGCAGGGCCGGGACACAGAACACTGAAGCTTTCTTT

d_call: NA
v_call: TRBV19
j_call: TRBJ1-5
clone_size: few
cdr3_aa: CASGRQLNQPQHF
cdr3_nt: TGTGCCAGTGGGCGACAGCTCAATCAGCCCCAGCATTTT

d_call: NA
v_call: TRBV5-1
j_call: TRBJ2-3
clone_size: NA
cdr3_aa: CASSLGRVSDTQYF
cdr3_nt: TGCGCCAGCAGCTTGGGTCGAGTCTCGGATACGCAGTATTTT

d_call: TRBD1
v_call: TRBV5-8
j_call: TRBJ1-4
clone_size: NA
cdr3_aa: CASSLSRGNEKLFF
cdr3_nt: TGTGCCAGCAGCTTGAGCAGGGGGAATGAAAAACTGTTTTTT

d_call: NA
v_call: TRBV5-1
j_call: TRBJ2-5
clone_size: NA
cdr3_aa: CASRQTGDGETQYF
cdr3_nt: TGCGCCAGCAGACAGACAGGAGACGGCGAGACCCAGTACTTC

d_call: NA
v_call: TRBV7-9
j_call: TRBJ2-5
clone_size: NA
cdr3_aa: CASSLDSTGTQKETQYF
cdr3_nt: TGTGCCAGCAGCTTAGATTCAACCGGGACCCAGAAAGAGACCCAGTACTTC

d_call: TRBD2
v_call: TRBV5-1
j_call: TRBJ2-1
clone_size: once
cdr3_aa: CASSATSGGAGEQFF
cdr3_nt: TGCGCCAGCAGCGCGACTAGCGGGGGGGCGGGTGAGCAGTTCTTC

d_call: TRBD1
v_call: TRBV7-7
j_call: TRBJ1-4
clone_size: NA
cdr3_aa: CASSLNRGEKLFF
cdr3_nt: TGTGCTAGCAGCTTAAACAGGGGTGAAAAACTGTTTTTT

d_call: NA
v_call: TRBV5-1
j_call: TRBJ1-1
clone_size: once
cdr3_aa: CASSFAGGADTEAFF
cdr3_nt: TGCGCCAGCAGCTTTGCTGGGGGAGCGGACACTGAAGCTTTCTTT

d_call: NA
v_call: TRBV5-5
j_call: TRBJ1-1
clone_size: once
cdr3_aa: CASRLQDNTEAFF
cdr3_nt: TGTGCCAGCAGATTACAGGACAACACTGAAGCTTTCTTT

d_call: NA
v_call: TRBV18
j_call: TRBJ1-6
clone_size: NA
cdr3_aa: CASSGQRPEIHF
cdr3_nt: TGTGCCAGCTCAGGACAGCGCCCCGAGATCCACTTT

d_call: NA
v_call: TRBV5-1
j_call: TRBJ1-1
clone_size: NA
cdr3_aa: CASSLQPDNTEAFF
cdr3_nt: TGCGCCAGCAGCTTACAACCCGATAACACTGAAGCTTTCTTT

d_call: TRBD2
v_call: TRBV6-1
j_call: TRBJ2-7
clone_size: NA
cdr3_aa: CASRAGGLDYEQYF
cdr3_nt: TGTGCCAGTAGGGCGGGGGGGCTAGACTACGAGCAGTACTTC

d_call: NA
v_call: TRBV19
j_call: TRBJ1-2
clone_size: NA
cdr3_aa: CASSVGGNGGYTF
cdr3_nt: TGTGCCAGTAGTGTCGGGGGCAATGGCGGATACACCTTC

d_call: NA
v_call: TRBV6-4
j_call: TRBJ1-1
clone_size: NA
cdr3_aa: CASSDCPPAFF
cdr3_nt: TGTGCCAGCAGTGACTGTCCCCCAGCTTTCTTT

d_call: TRBD1
v_call: TRBV7-2
j_call: TRBJ1-2
clone_size: NA
cdr3_aa: CASSLGGRTGGGGYGYTF
cdr3_nt: TGTGCCAGCAGCTTAGGGGGCCGGACAGGAGGGGGAGGCTATGGCTACACCTTC

d_call: TRBD1
v_call: TRBV27
j_call: TRBJ1-5
clone_size: NA
cdr3_aa: CASRPTGVKPQHF
cdr3_nt: TGTGCCAGCAGACCCACAGGGGTTAAGCCCCAGCATTTT

d_call: NA
v_call: TRBV5-1
j_call: TRBJ2-3
clone_size: once
cdr3_aa: CASSPRDFITDTQYF
cdr3_nt: TGCGCCAGCAGCCCACGGGACTTTATCACAGATACGCAGTATTTT

d_call: TRBD1
v_call: TRBV5-5
j_call: TRBJ2-7
clone_size: NA
cdr3_aa: CASSLGPGQPTEQYF
cdr3_nt: TGTGCCAGCAGCTTGGGACCGGGACAGCCGACCGAGCAGTACTTC

d_call: NA
v_call: TRBV6-5
j_call: TRBJ2-5
clone_size: NA
cdr3_aa: CAHGGETQYF
cdr3_nt: TGTGCCCACGGGGGAGAGACCCAGTACTTC

d_call: NA
v_call: TRBV28
j_call: TRBJ1-2
clone_size: NA
cdr3_aa: CASSSRTAYGYTF
cdr3_nt: TGTGCCAGCAGCTCTCGGACAGCCTATGGCTACACCTTC

d_call: TRBD2
v_call: TRBV6-1
j_call: TRBJ2-3
clone_size: NA
cdr3_aa: CASSGSASGITDTQYF
cdr3_nt: TGTGCCAGCAGTGGCTCGGCTAGCGGGATCACAGATACGCAGTATTTT

d_call: NA
v_call: TRBV30
j_call: TRBJ2-5
clone_size: NA
cdr3_aa: CAWKMGRETQYF
cdr3_nt: TGTGCCTGGAAGATGGGAAGAGAGACCCAGTACTTC

d_call: TRBD1
v_call: TRBV5-1
j_call: TRBJ2-5
clone_size: NA
cdr3_aa: CASSSPGQGQETQYF
cdr3_nt: TGCGCCAGCAGCTCTCCCGGACAGGGCCAAGAGACCCAGTACTTC

d_call: NA
v_call: TRBV5-1
j_call: TRBJ1-1
clone_size: NA
cdr3_aa: CASSPGTLGTEAFF
cdr3_nt: TGCGCCAGCAGCCCGGGGACATTAGGGACTGAAGCTTTCTTT

d_call: TRBD2
v_call: TRBV6-6
j_call: TRBJ2-1
clone_size: NA
cdr3_aa: CASSYGQRGINEQFF
cdr3_nt: TGTGCCAGCAGTTACGGCCAGCGGGGGATAAATGAGCAGTTCTTC

d_call: NA
v_call: TRBV10-3
j_call: TRBJ2-1
clone_size: NA
cdr3_aa: CAIRPASASNEQFF
cdr3_nt: TGTGCCATTCGACCGGCTAGTGCATCCAATGAGCAGTTCTTC

d_call: NA
v_call: TRBV5-4
j_call: TRBJ2-3
clone_size: NA
cdr3_aa: CASSLPVRTDTQYF
cdr3_nt: TGTGCCAGCAGCTTGCCAGTACGCACAGATACGCAGTATTTT

d_call: TRBD2
v_call: TRBV5-4
j_call: TRBJ2-7
clone_size: NA
cdr3_aa: CASSPGGLAGNSYEQYF
cdr3_nt: TGTGCCAGCAGCCCCGGGGGACTAGCGGGCAATTCCTACGAGCAGTACTTC

d_call: NA
v_call: TRBV30
j_call: TRBJ1-2
clone_size: NA
cdr3_aa: CAWSVQERSYGYTF
cdr3_nt: TGTGCCTGGAGTGTACAGGAAAGGAGCTATGGCTACACCTTC

d_call: NA
v_call: TRBV18
j_call: TRBJ1-1
clone_size: NA
cdr3_aa: CASSLNRDMNTEAFF
cdr3_nt: TGTGCCAGCTCATTGAACAGGGATATGAACACTGAAGCTTTCTTT